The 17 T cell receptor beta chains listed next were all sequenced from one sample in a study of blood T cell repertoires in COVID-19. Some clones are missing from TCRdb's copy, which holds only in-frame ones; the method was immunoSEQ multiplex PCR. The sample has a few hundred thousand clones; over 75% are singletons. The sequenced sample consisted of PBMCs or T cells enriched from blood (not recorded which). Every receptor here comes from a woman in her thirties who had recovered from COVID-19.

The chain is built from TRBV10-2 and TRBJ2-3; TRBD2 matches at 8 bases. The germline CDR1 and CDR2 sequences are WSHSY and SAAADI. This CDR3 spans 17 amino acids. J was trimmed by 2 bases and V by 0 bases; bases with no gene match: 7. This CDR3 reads CASSESWRGVNTDTQYF. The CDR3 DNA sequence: TGCGCCAGCAGTGAGTCTTGGCGGGGGGTAAACACAGATACGCAGTATTTT.

CDR3 nucleotides: TGTGCCTGGAGCGTTCCAGAGCGTAACTATGGCTACACCTTC. Amino acid sequence: CAWSVPERNYGYTF. V is TRBV30 and J is TRBJ1-2; D is unresolved. The CDR3 covers 14 residues. The V gene's germline CDR1 is GTSNPN and CDR2 SVGIG (reference sequence). The ends were cut back, 3 bases at V and 1 base at J, with 12 bases in the middle.

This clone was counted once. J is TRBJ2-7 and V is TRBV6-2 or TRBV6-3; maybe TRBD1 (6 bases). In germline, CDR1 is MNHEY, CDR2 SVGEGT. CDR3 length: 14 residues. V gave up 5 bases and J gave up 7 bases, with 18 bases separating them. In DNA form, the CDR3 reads TGTGCCAGCAGTCACAGGGTGGGTCAGCAAGAGCAGTACTTC. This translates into CASSHRVGQQEQYF.

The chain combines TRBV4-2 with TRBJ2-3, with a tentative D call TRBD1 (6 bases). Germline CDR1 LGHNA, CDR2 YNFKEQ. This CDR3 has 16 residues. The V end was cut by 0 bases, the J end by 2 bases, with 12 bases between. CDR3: CASSQDGQGFTDTQYF. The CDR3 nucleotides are TGTGCCAGCAGCCAAGATGGTCAGGGGTTCACAGATACGCAGTATTTT.

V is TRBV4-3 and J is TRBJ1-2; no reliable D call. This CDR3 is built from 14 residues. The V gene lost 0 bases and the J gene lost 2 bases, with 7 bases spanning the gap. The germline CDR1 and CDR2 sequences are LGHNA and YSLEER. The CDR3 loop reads CASSQETENYGYTF. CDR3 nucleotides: TGCGCCAGCAGCCAAGAAACAGAGAACTATGGCTACACCTTC.

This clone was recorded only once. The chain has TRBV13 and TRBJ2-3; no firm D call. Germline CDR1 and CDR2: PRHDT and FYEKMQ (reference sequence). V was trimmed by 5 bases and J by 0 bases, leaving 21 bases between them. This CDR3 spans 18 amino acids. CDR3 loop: CASSPRVLGTTSTDTQYF. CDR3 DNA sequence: TGTGCCAGCAGCCCCCGAGTCCTAGGCACTACTAGCACAGATACGCAGTATTTT.

The CDR3 DNA reads as TGCGCCAGCAGCTTGATTGACAGAGACACCGGGGAGCTGTTTTTT. Translated: CASSLIDRDTGELFF. The gene calls are TRBV5-1 and TRBJ2-2; weak D call: TRBD1 (5 bases). V dropped 1 base and J dropped 3 bases, with 10 bases sitting between them. Per the germline V gene, CDR1 is SGHRS and CDR2 is YFSETQ. The CDR3 runs 15 residues.

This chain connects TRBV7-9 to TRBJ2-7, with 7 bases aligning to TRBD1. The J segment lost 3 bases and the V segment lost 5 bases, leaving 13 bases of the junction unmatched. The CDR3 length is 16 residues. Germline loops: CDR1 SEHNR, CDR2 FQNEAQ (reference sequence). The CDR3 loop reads CASSPQTGQGVYEQYF. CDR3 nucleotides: TGTGCCAGCAGCCCGCAGACAGGGCAGGGGGTCTACGAGCAGTACTTC.

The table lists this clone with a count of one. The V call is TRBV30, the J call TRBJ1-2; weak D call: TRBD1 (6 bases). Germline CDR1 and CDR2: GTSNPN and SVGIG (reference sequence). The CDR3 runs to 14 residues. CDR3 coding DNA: TGTGCTCGGGGGGGCGCAGATTCCAACTATGGCTACACCTTC. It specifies CARGGADSNYGYTF.

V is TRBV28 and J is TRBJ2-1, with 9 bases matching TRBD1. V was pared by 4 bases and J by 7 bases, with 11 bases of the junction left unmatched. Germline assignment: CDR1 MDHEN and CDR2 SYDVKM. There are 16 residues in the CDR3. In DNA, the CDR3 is TGTGCCAGCAGTTCCCAGGGGGGACAGGGTACGAATGAGCAGTTCTTC. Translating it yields CASSSQGGQGTNEQFF.

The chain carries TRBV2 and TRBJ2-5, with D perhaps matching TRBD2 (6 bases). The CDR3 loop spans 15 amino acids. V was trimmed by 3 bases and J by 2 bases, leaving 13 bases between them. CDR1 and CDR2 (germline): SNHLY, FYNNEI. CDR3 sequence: CASSEEGPPQETQYF. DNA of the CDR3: TGTGCCAGCAGTGAGGAGGGACCGCCACAAGAGACCCAGTACTTC.

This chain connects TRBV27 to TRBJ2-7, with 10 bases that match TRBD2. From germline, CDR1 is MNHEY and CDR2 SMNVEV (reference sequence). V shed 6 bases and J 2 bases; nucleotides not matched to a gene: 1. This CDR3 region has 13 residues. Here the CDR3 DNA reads TGTGCCAGCAGGAGCGGGGGGGCCTACGAGCAGTACTTC. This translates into CASRSGGAYEQYF.

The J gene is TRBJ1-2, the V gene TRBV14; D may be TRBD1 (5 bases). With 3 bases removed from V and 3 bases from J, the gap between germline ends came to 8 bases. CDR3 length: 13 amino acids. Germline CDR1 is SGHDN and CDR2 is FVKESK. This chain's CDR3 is CASSQDNYYGYTF. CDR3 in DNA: TGTGCCAGCAGCCAGGACAACTACTATGGCTACACCTTC.

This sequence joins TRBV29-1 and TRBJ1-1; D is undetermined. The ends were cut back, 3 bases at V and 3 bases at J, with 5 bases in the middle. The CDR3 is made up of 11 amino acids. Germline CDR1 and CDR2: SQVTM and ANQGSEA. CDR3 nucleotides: TGCAGCGTTGACGAGGACACTGAAGCTTTCTTT. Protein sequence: CSVDEDTEAFF.

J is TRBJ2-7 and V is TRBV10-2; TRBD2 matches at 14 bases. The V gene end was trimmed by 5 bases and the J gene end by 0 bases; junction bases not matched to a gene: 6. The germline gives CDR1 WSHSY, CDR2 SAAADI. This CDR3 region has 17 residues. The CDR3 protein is CASSRGLAGETSYEQYF. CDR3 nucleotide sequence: TGCGCCAGCAGTCGGGGACTAGCGGGGGAAACCTCCTACGAGCAGTACTTC.

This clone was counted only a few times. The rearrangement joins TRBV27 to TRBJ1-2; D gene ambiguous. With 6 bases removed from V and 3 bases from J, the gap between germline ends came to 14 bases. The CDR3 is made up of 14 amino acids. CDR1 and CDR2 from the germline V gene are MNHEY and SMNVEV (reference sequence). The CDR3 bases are TGTGCCAGCAGCCCCGGAGGAATGCACTATGGCTACACCTTC. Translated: CASSPGGMHYGYTF.

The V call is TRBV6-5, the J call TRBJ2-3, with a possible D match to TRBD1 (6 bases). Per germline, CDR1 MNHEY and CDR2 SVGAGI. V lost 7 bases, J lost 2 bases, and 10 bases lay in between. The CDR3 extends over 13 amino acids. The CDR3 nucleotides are TGTGCCAGCACCCAGGGGATCACAGATACGCAGTATTTT. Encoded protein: CASTQGITDTQYF.